This is a list of T cell receptor beta chains from one sample in a study of Ad26.COV2.S vaccination and SARS-CoV-2 variants. Profiling relied on immunoSEQ multiplex PCR, and the TCRdb table lists in-frame clones only, not all of them. The table has 180,000 or so clones, around 88% seen once. Specimen: peripheral blood, collected after recovery from COVID-19. Source of these receptors: a human donor who had recovered from COVID-19. CDR3s include the opening cysteine and the closing phenylalanine or tryptophan. D genes are given only for firm matches. Rows give clone size only sometimes, using once, few, many, or a class for an expanded clone.

TRBJ1-3,TRBV25-1,.,once,TGTGCCAGCAGTAAGCTAGGGTTCTCTTCAGGAAACACCATATATTTT,CASSKLGFSSGNTIYF
TRBJ2-5,TRBV6-5,.,.,TGTGCCAGCAGTACAACCGGGACCGTTGAGACCCAGTACTTC,CASSTTGTVETQYF
TRBJ1-1,TRBV11-2,.,.,TGTGCCAGCAGCTTAAGCGGGAACACTGAAGCTTTCTTT,CASSLSGNTEAFF
TRBJ2-3,TRBV7-2,TRBD2,.,TGTGCCAGCAGCTTCTTAGCGGGAACCACAGATACGCAGTATTTT,CASSFLAGTTDTQYF
TRBJ2-3,TRBV7-9,.,.,TGTGCCAGCAGGTCGGACCGGACGCGGGGGCAGTATTTT,CASRSDRTRGQYF
TRBJ1-3,TRBV11-3,.,.,TGTGCCAGCAGCCCCCGGGCAGCCGGAAACACCATATATTTT,CASSPRAAGNTIYF
TRBJ2-1,TRBV29-1,TRBD1,.,TGCAGCGTCCTCCGGGACAGGAAATACAATGAGCAGTTCTTC,CSVLRDRKYNEQFF
TRBJ2-2,TRBV6-5,.,few,TGTGCCAGCAGACGGGGGATATCAAACACCGGGGAGCTGTTTTTT,CASRRGISNTGELFF
TRBJ2-5,TRBV7-6,TRBD1,.,TGTGCCAGCAGCTTAATGGCAGGGGGCGTCGAGACCCAGTACTTC,CASSLMAGGVETQYF
TRBJ2-5,TRBV19,.,.,TGTGCCAGTAGTATAGGAGGGACACAAGAGACCCAGTACTTC,CASSIGGTQETQYF
TRBJ1-2,TRBV9,.,.,TGTGCCCGCAGCGTAGAGGGGGGGCGCTTGGGGAATGGCTACACCTTC,CARSVEGGRLGNGYTF
TRBJ2-2,TRBV19,.,.,TGTGCCAGTAGTATCGCCTCCGGGCCATGGGGTTCCGGGGAGCTGTTTTTT,CASSIASGPWGSGELFF
TRBJ1-6,TRBV7-9,.,.,TGTGCCAGCAGCTCTAGGGACTCGAACAGTTCACCCCTCCACTTT,CASSSRDSNSSPLHF
TRBJ2-5,TRBV5-4,.,.,TGTGCCAGCAGCCGGGACTCGCAGACTGGGGAGACCCAGTACTTC,CASSRDSQTGETQYF
TRBJ2-2,TRBV12-3/TRBV12-4,.,.,TGTGCCAGCAGTCGATCTGCCAGGGAGCTGTTTTTT,CASSRSARELFF
TRBJ2-2,TRBV4-1,.,.,TGCGCCAGCAGCCGCTCAGGGGGGGAGGGCCGGACCGGGGAGCTGTTTTTT,CASSRSGGEGRTGELFF
TRBJ2-3,TRBV7-2,.,.,TGTGCCAGCAGCTTAGAACACCCCCCTAGCACAGATACGCAGTATTTT,CASSLEHPPSTDTQYF
TRBJ1-1,TRBV12-3/TRBV12-4,.,many,TGTGCCAGCAGTTACTTGATAAGCACTGAAGCTTTCTTT,CASSYLISTEAFF
TRBJ2-7,TRBV6-4,.,once,TGTGCCAGCAAACGGAAGCGGGATAGGGGACACTACGAGCAGTACTTC,CASKRKRDRGHYEQYF
TRBJ2-2,TRBV7-6,.,.,TGTGCCAGCAGCTTAGTCCTAGCGACGAACGGGGAGCTGTTTTTT,CASSLVLATNGELFF
TRBJ2-5,TRBV5-1,.,.,TGCGCCAGCAGCTTTCGACGGCTCCAAGAGACCCAGTACTTC,CASSFRRLQETQYF
TRBJ1-5,TRBV30,.,.,TGTGCCTGGAGTGGGGAGGGGGGGGTCAATCAGCCCCAGCATTTT,CAWSGEGGVNQPQHF
TRBJ2-1,TRBV6-6,.,.,TGTGCCAGCAGAATTAATGGTGAGCAGTTCTTC,CASRINGEQFF
TRBJ2-1,TRBV5-1,.,.,TGCGCCAGCAGCTTGGGGGCAGGGGGGTACGATGAGCAGTTCTTC,CASSLGAGGYDEQFF
TRBJ1-1,TRBV9,.,.,TGTGCCAGCAGCTTCAGACTGAACACTGAAGCTTTCTTT,CASSFRLNTEAFF
TRBJ2-3,TRBV30,.,.,TGTGCCTGGAGTAGGGTCCGCACAGATACGCAGTATTTT,CAWSRVRTDTQYF
TRBJ1-1,TRBV6-5,TRBD1,.,TGTGCCAGCAGCACGACAGGGATGAACACTGAAGCTTTCTTT,CASSTTGMNTEAFF
TRBJ1-1,TRBV5-6,TRBD1,.,TGTGCCAGTATAGCCGGGACAGTGGCTTTCTTT,CASIAGTVAFF
TRBJ2-7,TRBV11-2,.,.,TGTGCCAGCAGTTTCCCCTCCCAGCGCTACGAGCAGTACTTC,CASSFPSQRYEQYF
TRBJ2-7,TRBV13,.,.,TGTGCCAGCAGCCCTGGACAAGAATCCTACGAGCAGTACTTC,CASSPGQESYEQYF
TRBJ2-1,TRBV7-9,TRBD2,.,TGTGCCAGCAGCGCGACTAGCGGGGGTCGGAATGAGCAGTTCTTC,CASSATSGGRNEQFF
TRBJ2-7,TRBV5-1,.,.,TGCGCCAGCAGCTTGGCGGGGAGGAACAACGAGCAGTACTTC,CASSLAGRNNEQYF
TRBJ1-2,TRBV19,TRBD1,.,TGTGCCAGTAGTATTAAGAACCGAGACAGGGTCCATGGCTACACCTTC,CASSIKNRDRVHGYTF
TRBJ2-5,TRBV10-3,TRBD1,few,TGTGCCATCAAATCGGACAGGCTATTTCAGACCCAGTACTTC,CAIKSDRLFQTQYF
TRBJ1-1,TRBV12-5,.,few,TGTGCTAGTGGTTTAGCGGGGAACACTGAAGCTTTCTTT,CASGLAGNTEAFF
TRBJ1-4,TRBV3-1/TRBV3-2,.,.,TGTGCCAGCAGCCATGGGACGCATGCAACTAATGAAAAACTGTTTTTT,CASSHGTHATNEKLFF
TRBJ1-3,TRBV6-2/TRBV6-3,.,few,TGTGCCAGCAGTCCCTCGGGGAGCTCTGGAAACACCATATATTTT,CASSPSGSSGNTIYF
TRBJ2-1,TRBV7-9,TRBD1,.,TGTGCCAGCAGTTCCCGACAGGGGAATGTCGGTGAGCAGTTCTTC,CASSSRQGNVGEQFF
TRBJ2-5,TRBV2,.,.,TGTGCCAGCAGTTCTCGGGGGCAAGAGACCCAGTACTTC,CASSSRGQETQYF
TRBJ2-1,TRBV24-1,TRBD1,.,TGTGCCACCACAGGGGGCGCCCACAATGAGCAGTTCTTC,CATTGGAHNEQFF
TRBJ2-1,TRBV19,.,.,TGTGCCAGTAGTATAAGTATTGGACCTGAGCAGTTCTTC,CASSISIGPEQFF
TRBJ1-6,TRBV27,.,.,TGTGCCAGCAGTTTATTGCAGGGGAATTCACCCCTCCACTTT,CASSLLQGNSPLHF
TRBJ2-5,TRBV5-1,TRBD2,.,TGCGCCAGCAGCTTTACTAGCGGGGAGACCCAGTACTTC,CASSFTSGETQYF
TRBJ1-3,TRBV7-2,TRBD1,.,TGTGCCAGCAGCTTAGCGCTGGGACAGGGGTTGGGAAACACCATATATTTT,CASSLALGQGLGNTIYF
TRBJ2-3,TRBV9,TRBD1,once,TGTGCCAGCAGCGCCTCATGGACAGGGCGAGGCACAGATACGCAGTATTTT,CASSASWTGRGTDTQYF
TRBJ2-1,TRBV27,TRBD2,.,TGTGCCAGCAGTTTCCTCGTGGGGGGGAGCTCCTACAATGAGCAGTTCTTC,CASSFLVGGSSYNEQFF
TRBJ2-2,TRBV25-1,.,.,TGTGCCAGCACCTTAAGCACGGGTCGGACTACCGAGGAGCTGTTTTTT,CASTLSTGRTTEELFF
TRBJ1-3,TRBV12-3/TRBV12-4,.,many,TGTGCCAGCAGAAGGGTCTCTGGAAACACCATATATTTT,CASRRVSGNTIYF
TRBJ2-1,TRBV5-6,.,.,TGTGCCAGCAGCTTGGAGCGTAATGAGCAGTTCTTC,CASSLERNEQFF
TRBJ1-6,TRBV5-8,.,.,TGTGCCAGCAGCTTGTCGACCGGTAATTCACCCCTCCACTTT,CASSLSTGNSPLHF
TRBJ1-2,TRBV5-1,.,.,TGCGCCAGCAGCCCCCTAGAGCTTGTTAACTATGGCTACACCTTC,CASSPLELVNYGYTF
TRBJ2-2,TRBV5-4,.,.,TGTGCCAGCAGCTTGAAACTGACCCAGCTCACCGGGGAGCTGTTTTTT,CASSLKLTQLTGELFF
TRBJ1-2,TRBV28,TRBD1,.,TGTGCCAGCAGTCCCAGACAGGGGGGCGGCGGCTACACCTTC,CASSPRQGGGGYTF
TRBJ2-5,TRBV11-1,.,.,TGTGCCAGCAGCAAGACACGAGAGACCCAGTACTTC,CASSKTRETQYF
TRBJ1-3,TRBV5-4,.,.,TGTGCCAGCAGCTTGAAAGGCCTCTCTGGAAACACCATATATTTT,CASSLKGLSGNTIYF
TRBJ1-3,TRBV5-1,.,.,TGCGCCAGCAGCTTACACCTGGGTGACGGGAGCTCTGGAAACACCATATATTTT,CASSLHLGDGSSGNTIYF
TRBJ2-2,TRBV2,TRBD2,.,TGTGCCAGCAGACTTAGCGGGACCCACACCGGGGAGCTGTTTTTT,CASRLSGTHTGELFF